The 2 T cell receptor beta chains given below trace back to one sample, sequenced in a study of identifying expanded T cells in peripheral blood. TCRdb keeps only in-frame clones here, not all; method: immunoSEQ multiplex PCR. The table lists around 100,000 clones, 75% to 90% of them singletons. The sequencing input was blood. Source of these receptors: a person aged 18 to 75 in good health.

The chain joins TRBV10-3 to TRBJ1-1; the match to TRBD1 covers 11 bases. V shed 3 bases and J 11 bases; nucleotides not matched to a gene: 8. Germline loops: CDR1 ENHRY, CDR2 SYGVKD. The CDR3 contains 14 residues. CDR3 in DNA: TGTGCCATCAGTGATAGAGGACAGGGGGCTGGTGCTTTCTTT. It translates to CAISDRGQGAGAFF.

The J gene is TRBJ2-7, the V gene TRBV7-9; 7 nucleotides align to TRBD1. Germline V CDR1 and CDR2: SEHNR, FQNEAQ (reference sequence). The trim removed 5 bases at V and 5 bases at J, leaving 3 bases unmatched. This CDR3 region has 12 residues. The CDR3 spells CASSQTGDEQYF. The CDR3, as DNA: TGTGCCAGCAGCCAAACAGGGGACGAGCAGTACTTC.